One T cell receptor (beta chain) is described in this entry. Its matching antigen is unknown. Unmatched junction bases numbered 17, after V lost 8 bases and J lost 7 bases. Germline CDR1 and CDR2: SEHNR and FQNEAQ (reference sequence). The CDR3 loop spans 16 amino acids. The record originates from a study of cytomegalovirus exposure and HLA in healthy donors. Findings of the study overall: Data from an earlier analysis indicated that most TCR beta V segments were productive either about 87% or about 30% of the time.

The PCR employed 60 Vbeta primers together with 13 Jbeta primers. The assay was immunoSEQ multiplex PCR, and TCRdb's table has in-frame clones only and misses some. The sample has 120,000 to 150,000 clones; 77% are singletons. The source material was PBMCs. The TCR was taken from a female donor in good health and CMV-seronegative. The chain carries TRBV7-9 and TRBJ1-2; 9 positions agree with TRBD1. CDR3 sequence (DNA): TGTGCCAGCGCTGGTCGAGGGGACAGGGCTGAATGTGGCTACACCTTC. Its translation is CASAGRGDRAECGYTF.